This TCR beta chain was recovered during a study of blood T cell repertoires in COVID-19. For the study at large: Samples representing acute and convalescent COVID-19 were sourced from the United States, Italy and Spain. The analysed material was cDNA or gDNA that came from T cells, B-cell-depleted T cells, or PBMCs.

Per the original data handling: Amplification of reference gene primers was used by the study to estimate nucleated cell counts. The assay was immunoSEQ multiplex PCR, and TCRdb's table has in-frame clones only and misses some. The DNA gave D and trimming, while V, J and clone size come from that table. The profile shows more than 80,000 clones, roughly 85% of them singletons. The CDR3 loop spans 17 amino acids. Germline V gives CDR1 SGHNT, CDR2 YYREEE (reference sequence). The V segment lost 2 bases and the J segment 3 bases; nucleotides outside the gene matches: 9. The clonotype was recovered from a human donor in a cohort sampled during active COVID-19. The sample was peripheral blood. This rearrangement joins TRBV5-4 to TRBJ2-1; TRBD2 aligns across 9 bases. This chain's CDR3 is CASSLRGRASNYNEQFF. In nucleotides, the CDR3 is TGTGCCAGCAGCTTACGCGGGAGGGCCTCGAACTACAATGAGCAGTTCTTC.